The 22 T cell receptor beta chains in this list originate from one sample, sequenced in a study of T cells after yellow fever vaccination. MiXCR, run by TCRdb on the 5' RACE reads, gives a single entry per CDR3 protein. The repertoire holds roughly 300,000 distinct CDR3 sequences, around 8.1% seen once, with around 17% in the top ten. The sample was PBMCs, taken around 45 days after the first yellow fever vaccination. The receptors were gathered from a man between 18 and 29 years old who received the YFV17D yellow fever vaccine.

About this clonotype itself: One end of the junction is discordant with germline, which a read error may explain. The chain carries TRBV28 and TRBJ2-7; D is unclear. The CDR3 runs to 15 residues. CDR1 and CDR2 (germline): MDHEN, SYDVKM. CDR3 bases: TGTGCCAGCAGTTTTGCCCCCGCGAGCTCCTACGAGCAGTGCTTC. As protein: CASSFAPASSYEQCF.

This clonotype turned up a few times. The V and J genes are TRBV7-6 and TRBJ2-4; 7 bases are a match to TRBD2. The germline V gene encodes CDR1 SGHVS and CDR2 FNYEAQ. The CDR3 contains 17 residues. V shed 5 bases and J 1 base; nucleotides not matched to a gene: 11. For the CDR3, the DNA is TGTGCCAGCAGCACTAGCGTGGGAGAAAAGGCCAAAAACATTCAGTACTTC. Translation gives CASSTSVGEKAKNIQYF.

CDR3 coding DNA: TGTGCCAGCAGCCCAGACTCCTCTCTCGAGCAGTACGTC. Residues: CASSPDSSLEQYV. V is TRBV5-5 and J is TRBJ2-7; D not certain. Trimming left V 4 bases short and J 6 bases short, with 14 bases between. The CDR3 consists of 13 residues. Germline values: CDR1 SGHKS, CDR2 YYEKEE (reference sequence).

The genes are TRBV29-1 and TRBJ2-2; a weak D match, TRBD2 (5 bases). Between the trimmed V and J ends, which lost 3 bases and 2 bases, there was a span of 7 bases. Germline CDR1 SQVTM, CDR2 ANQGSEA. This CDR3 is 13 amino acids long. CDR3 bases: TGCAGCGTTGACGGGGAAAACACCGGGGAGCTGTTTTTT. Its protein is CSVDGENTGELFF.

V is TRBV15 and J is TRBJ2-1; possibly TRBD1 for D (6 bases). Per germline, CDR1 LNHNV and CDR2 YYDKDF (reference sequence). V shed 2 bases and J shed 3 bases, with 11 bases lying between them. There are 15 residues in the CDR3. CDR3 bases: TGTGCCACCAGCAGATGGAAGGGGGACTACAATGAGCAGTTCTTC. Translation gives CATSRWKGDYNEQFF.

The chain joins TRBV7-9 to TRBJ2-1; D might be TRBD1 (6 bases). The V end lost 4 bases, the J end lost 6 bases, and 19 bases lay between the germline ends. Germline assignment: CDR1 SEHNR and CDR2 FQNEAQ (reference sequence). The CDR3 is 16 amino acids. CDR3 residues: CASSSPQVQGTNEQFF. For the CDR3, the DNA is TGTGCCAGCAGCTCCCCTCAGGTGCAGGGGACCAATGAGCAGTTCTTC.

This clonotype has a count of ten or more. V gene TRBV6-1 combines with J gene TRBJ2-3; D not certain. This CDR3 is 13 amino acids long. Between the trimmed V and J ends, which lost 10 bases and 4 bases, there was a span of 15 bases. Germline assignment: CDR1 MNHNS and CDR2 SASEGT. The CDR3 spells CATTEYSADTQYF. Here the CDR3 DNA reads TGTGCCACCACGGAGTATTCAGCAGATACGCAGTATTTT.

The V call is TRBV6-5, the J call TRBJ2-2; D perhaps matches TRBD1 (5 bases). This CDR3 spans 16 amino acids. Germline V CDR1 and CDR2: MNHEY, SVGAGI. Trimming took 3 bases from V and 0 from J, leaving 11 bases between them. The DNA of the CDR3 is TGTGCCAGCAGTTATGTGGACACTGCGAACACCGGGGAGCTGTTTTTT. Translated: CASSYVDTANTGELFF.

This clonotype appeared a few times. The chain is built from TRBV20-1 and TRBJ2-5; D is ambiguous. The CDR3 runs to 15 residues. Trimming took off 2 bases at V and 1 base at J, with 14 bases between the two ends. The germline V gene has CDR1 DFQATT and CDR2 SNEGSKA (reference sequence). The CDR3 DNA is TGCAGTGCTAGATCCCAATTAAGGCTCCAAGAGACCCAGTACTTC. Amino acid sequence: CSARSQLRLQETQYF.

CDR3 coding DNA: TGTGCCTCCTCCCACCCTATTACTAGCGGGGGGCCGGGGGAGACCCAGTACTTC. Translating it yields CASSHPITSGGPGETQYF. The chain is built from TRBV3-1 and TRBJ2-5; 12 positions match TRBD2. This CDR3 is 18 amino acids long. The V gene's germline CDR1 is LGHDT and CDR2 YNNKEL (reference sequence). With 11 bases clipped from V and 5 bases from J, the junction kept 21 bases outside the gene matches.

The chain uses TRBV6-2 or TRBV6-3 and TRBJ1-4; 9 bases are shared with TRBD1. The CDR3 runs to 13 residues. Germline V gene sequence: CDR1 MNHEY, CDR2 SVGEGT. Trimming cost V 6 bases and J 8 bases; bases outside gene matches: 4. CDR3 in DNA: TGTGCCAGCAGACGGACAGGGGAGGAAAAACTGTTTTTT. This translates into CASRRTGEEKLFF.

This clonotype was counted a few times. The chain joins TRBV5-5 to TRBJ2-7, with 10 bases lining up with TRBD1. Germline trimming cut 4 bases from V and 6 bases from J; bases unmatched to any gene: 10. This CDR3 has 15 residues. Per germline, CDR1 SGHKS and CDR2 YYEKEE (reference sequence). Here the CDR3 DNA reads TGTGCCAGCAGCGCCGACCGTGGGACAGGGGTCGAGCAGTACGTC. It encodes CASSADRGTGVEQYV.

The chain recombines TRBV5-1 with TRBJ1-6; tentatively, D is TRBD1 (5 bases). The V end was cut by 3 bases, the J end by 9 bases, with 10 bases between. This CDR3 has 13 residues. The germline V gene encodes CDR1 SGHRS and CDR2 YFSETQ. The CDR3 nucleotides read TGCGCCAGCAGCTCTGACAGCTCTTCACCCCTCCACTTT. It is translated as CASSSDSSSPLHF.

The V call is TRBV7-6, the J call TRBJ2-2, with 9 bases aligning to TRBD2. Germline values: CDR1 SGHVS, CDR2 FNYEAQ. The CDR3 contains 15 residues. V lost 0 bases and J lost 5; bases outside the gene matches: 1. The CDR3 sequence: CASSLASGGTGELFF. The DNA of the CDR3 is TGTGCCAGCAGCTTAGCTAGCGGGGGAACCGGGGAGCTGTTTTTT.

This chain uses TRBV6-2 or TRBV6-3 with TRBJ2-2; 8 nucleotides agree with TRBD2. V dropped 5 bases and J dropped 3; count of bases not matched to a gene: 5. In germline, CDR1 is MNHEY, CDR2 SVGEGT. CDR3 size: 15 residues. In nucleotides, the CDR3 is TGTGCCAGCAGTCCCCCGGGGGGGTACACCGGGGAGCTGTTTTTT. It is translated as CASSPPGGYTGELFF.

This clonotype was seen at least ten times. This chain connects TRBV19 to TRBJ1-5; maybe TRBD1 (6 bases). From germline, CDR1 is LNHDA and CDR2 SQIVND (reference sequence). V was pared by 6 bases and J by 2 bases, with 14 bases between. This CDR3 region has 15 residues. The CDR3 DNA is TGTGCCAGTAGGTCTCGGGACAATGGCAATCAGCCCCAGCATTTT. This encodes CASRSRDNGNQPQHF. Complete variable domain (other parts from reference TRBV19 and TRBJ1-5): DGGITQSPKYLFRKEGQNVTLSCEQNLNHDAMYWYRQDPGQGLRLIYYSQIVNDFQKGDIAEGYSVSREKKESFPLTVTSAQKNPTAFYLCASRSRDNGNQPQHFGDGTRLSIL.

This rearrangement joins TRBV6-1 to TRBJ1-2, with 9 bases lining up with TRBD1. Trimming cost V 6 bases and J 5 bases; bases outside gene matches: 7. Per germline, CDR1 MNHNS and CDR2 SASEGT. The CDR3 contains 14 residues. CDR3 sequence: CASRLGQGVYGYTF. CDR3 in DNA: TGTGCCAGCAGACTGGGACAGGGTGTATATGGCTACACCTTC.

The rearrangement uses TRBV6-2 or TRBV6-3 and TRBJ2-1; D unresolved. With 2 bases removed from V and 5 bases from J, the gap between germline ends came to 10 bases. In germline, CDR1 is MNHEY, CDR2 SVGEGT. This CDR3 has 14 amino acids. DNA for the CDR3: TGTGCCAGCAGTTACGAGATTGGTAACAATGAGCAGTTCTTC. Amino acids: CASSYEIGNNEQFF.

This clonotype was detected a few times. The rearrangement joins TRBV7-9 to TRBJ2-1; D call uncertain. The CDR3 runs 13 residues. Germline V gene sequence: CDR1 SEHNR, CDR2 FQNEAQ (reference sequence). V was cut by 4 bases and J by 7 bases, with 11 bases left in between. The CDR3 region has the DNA TGTGCCAGCAGCTCCCAGCCCCAGAATGAGCAGTTCTTC. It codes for CASSSQPQNEQFF.

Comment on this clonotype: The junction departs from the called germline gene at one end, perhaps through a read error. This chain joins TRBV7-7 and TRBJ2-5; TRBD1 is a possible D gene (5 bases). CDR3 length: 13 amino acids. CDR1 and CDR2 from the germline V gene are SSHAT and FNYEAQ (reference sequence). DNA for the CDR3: TGTGCTAGCAGCTTACAACAGGTTGAGACCCAGTACTTC. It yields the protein CASSLQQVETQYF.

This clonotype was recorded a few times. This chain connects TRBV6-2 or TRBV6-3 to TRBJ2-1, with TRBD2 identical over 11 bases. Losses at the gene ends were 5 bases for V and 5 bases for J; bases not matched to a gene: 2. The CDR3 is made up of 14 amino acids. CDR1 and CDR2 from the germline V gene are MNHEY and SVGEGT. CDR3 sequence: CASSTLAGDNEQFF. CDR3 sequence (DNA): TGTGCCAGCAGTACACTAGCGGGAGACAATGAGCAGTTCTTC.

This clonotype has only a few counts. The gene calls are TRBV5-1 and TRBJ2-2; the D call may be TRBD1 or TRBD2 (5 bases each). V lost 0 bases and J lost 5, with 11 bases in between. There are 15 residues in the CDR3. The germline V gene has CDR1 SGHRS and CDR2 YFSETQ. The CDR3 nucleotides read TGCGCCAGCAGCTTGGGGGCATGGGGGACCGGGGAGCTGTTTTTT. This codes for CASSLGAWGTGELFF.